What follows is one T cell receptor beta chain and its context. TCRdb's copy holds only in-frame clones and misses some; the assay was immunoSEQ multiplex PCR. The data show about 79,000 clones, 85% to 95% seen once. The source of the sample is a study of technical replicates of blood from a handful of donors. The specimen sequenced was T cells isolated from PBMCs. This receptor was identified in a human donor in good health.

In nucleotides, the CDR3 is TGCAGCGTGGGAGTTGGGATGAGCACAGATACGCAGTATTTT. Amino acids: CSVGVGMSTDTQYF. The chain links TRBV29-1 to TRBJ2-3, with D perhaps matching TRBD2 (5 bases). Trimming shortened V by 6 bases and J by 0 bases, and 13 bases separated the two germline ends. The germline CDR1 and CDR2 sequences are SQVTM and ANQGSEA. The CDR3 totals 14 residues.